What follows is one TCR beta chain and its context. As yet, its antigen is unknown. This sample was taken from a study of tumor-infiltrating lymphocytes in localized non-small cell lung cancer. Germline V CDR1 and CDR2: MNHEY, SMNVEV (reference sequence). The CDR3 runs to 13 residues. V lost 6 bases to trimming and J lost 1 base, with 10 bases between them. Only in-frame clones appear in the TCRdb table, and some are missing; sequencing was by immunoSEQ multiplex PCR. The table lists tens of thousands of clones, approximately 71% of them singletons. General observations from the study: Tumor T-cell fraction from TCR sequencing was not associated with recurrence-free survival (p = 0.61).

The receptor was derived from a human donor with non-small cell lung cancer. The chain carries TRBV27 and TRBJ2-7; D might be TRBD2 (5 bases). Sequenced material: lung tumor tissue. The DNA of the CDR3 is TGTGCCAGCAGACCTAGCAGATCCTACGAGCAGTACTTC. This gives the protein CASRPSRSYEQYF.